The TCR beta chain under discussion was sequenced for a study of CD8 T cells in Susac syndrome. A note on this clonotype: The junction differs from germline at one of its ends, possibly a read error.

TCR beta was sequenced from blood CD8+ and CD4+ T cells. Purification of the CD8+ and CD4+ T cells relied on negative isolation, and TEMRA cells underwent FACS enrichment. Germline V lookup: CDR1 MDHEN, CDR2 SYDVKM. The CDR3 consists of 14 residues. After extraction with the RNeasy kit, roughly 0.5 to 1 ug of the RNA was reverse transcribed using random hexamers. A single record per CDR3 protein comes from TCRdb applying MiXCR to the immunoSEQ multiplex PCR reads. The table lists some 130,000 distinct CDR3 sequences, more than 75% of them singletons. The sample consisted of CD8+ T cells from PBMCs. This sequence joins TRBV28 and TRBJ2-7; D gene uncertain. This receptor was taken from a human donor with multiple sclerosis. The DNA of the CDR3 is TGTGCCAGCAGTTTTCGAGACTCCCTCTACGGGCAGTACTTC. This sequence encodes CASSFRDSLYGQYF.